Given below is one TCR beta chain in context. Its cognate antigen is unknown. An end of the junction does not agree with germline; a read error may underlie this. The germline V gene encodes CDR1 SSHAT and CDR2 FNYEAQ (reference sequence). This CDR3 comprises 13 residues. The data were obtained in a study of vaccination effects on CD4 cells after COVID-19. Study-level information: Participants each got two BNT162b2 or mRNA-1273 vaccine doses. The study sampled a couple of convalescent patients 16 days and one week before vaccination.

Study conclusions and caveats: Marked clonal contraction of both clone types appeared late after vaccination.

Antigen-specific CD4+ T cells expanded by the ViraFEST assay with viral peptide pools were then sequenced. It was after nine to eleven days of culture that CD4+ T cells were isolated. This person's SARS-CoV-2 infection, confirmed by PCR, occurred between March and December 2020. Serving as negative control culture was an HIV-1 Nef peptide pool. The method was immunoSEQ multiplex PCR; TCRdb's version includes in-frame clones alone and lacks a portion of them. The sample consists of 55,000 to 90,000 clones, under 85% of them appearing once. The origin of this receptor is a human donor who had a prior SARS-CoV-2 infection. The sample was CD4+ T cells from PBMCs cultured with HIV peptides, taken before COVID-19 vaccination. Subset of the sample: HIV-1 Nef peptide pool negative control/reference culture. The chain uses TRBV7-7 and TRBJ2-5; unclear D gene. The CDR3 bases are TGTGCTAGCAGCTTGCAATTCCAAGAGACCCAGTACTTC. It codes for CASSLQFQETQYF.